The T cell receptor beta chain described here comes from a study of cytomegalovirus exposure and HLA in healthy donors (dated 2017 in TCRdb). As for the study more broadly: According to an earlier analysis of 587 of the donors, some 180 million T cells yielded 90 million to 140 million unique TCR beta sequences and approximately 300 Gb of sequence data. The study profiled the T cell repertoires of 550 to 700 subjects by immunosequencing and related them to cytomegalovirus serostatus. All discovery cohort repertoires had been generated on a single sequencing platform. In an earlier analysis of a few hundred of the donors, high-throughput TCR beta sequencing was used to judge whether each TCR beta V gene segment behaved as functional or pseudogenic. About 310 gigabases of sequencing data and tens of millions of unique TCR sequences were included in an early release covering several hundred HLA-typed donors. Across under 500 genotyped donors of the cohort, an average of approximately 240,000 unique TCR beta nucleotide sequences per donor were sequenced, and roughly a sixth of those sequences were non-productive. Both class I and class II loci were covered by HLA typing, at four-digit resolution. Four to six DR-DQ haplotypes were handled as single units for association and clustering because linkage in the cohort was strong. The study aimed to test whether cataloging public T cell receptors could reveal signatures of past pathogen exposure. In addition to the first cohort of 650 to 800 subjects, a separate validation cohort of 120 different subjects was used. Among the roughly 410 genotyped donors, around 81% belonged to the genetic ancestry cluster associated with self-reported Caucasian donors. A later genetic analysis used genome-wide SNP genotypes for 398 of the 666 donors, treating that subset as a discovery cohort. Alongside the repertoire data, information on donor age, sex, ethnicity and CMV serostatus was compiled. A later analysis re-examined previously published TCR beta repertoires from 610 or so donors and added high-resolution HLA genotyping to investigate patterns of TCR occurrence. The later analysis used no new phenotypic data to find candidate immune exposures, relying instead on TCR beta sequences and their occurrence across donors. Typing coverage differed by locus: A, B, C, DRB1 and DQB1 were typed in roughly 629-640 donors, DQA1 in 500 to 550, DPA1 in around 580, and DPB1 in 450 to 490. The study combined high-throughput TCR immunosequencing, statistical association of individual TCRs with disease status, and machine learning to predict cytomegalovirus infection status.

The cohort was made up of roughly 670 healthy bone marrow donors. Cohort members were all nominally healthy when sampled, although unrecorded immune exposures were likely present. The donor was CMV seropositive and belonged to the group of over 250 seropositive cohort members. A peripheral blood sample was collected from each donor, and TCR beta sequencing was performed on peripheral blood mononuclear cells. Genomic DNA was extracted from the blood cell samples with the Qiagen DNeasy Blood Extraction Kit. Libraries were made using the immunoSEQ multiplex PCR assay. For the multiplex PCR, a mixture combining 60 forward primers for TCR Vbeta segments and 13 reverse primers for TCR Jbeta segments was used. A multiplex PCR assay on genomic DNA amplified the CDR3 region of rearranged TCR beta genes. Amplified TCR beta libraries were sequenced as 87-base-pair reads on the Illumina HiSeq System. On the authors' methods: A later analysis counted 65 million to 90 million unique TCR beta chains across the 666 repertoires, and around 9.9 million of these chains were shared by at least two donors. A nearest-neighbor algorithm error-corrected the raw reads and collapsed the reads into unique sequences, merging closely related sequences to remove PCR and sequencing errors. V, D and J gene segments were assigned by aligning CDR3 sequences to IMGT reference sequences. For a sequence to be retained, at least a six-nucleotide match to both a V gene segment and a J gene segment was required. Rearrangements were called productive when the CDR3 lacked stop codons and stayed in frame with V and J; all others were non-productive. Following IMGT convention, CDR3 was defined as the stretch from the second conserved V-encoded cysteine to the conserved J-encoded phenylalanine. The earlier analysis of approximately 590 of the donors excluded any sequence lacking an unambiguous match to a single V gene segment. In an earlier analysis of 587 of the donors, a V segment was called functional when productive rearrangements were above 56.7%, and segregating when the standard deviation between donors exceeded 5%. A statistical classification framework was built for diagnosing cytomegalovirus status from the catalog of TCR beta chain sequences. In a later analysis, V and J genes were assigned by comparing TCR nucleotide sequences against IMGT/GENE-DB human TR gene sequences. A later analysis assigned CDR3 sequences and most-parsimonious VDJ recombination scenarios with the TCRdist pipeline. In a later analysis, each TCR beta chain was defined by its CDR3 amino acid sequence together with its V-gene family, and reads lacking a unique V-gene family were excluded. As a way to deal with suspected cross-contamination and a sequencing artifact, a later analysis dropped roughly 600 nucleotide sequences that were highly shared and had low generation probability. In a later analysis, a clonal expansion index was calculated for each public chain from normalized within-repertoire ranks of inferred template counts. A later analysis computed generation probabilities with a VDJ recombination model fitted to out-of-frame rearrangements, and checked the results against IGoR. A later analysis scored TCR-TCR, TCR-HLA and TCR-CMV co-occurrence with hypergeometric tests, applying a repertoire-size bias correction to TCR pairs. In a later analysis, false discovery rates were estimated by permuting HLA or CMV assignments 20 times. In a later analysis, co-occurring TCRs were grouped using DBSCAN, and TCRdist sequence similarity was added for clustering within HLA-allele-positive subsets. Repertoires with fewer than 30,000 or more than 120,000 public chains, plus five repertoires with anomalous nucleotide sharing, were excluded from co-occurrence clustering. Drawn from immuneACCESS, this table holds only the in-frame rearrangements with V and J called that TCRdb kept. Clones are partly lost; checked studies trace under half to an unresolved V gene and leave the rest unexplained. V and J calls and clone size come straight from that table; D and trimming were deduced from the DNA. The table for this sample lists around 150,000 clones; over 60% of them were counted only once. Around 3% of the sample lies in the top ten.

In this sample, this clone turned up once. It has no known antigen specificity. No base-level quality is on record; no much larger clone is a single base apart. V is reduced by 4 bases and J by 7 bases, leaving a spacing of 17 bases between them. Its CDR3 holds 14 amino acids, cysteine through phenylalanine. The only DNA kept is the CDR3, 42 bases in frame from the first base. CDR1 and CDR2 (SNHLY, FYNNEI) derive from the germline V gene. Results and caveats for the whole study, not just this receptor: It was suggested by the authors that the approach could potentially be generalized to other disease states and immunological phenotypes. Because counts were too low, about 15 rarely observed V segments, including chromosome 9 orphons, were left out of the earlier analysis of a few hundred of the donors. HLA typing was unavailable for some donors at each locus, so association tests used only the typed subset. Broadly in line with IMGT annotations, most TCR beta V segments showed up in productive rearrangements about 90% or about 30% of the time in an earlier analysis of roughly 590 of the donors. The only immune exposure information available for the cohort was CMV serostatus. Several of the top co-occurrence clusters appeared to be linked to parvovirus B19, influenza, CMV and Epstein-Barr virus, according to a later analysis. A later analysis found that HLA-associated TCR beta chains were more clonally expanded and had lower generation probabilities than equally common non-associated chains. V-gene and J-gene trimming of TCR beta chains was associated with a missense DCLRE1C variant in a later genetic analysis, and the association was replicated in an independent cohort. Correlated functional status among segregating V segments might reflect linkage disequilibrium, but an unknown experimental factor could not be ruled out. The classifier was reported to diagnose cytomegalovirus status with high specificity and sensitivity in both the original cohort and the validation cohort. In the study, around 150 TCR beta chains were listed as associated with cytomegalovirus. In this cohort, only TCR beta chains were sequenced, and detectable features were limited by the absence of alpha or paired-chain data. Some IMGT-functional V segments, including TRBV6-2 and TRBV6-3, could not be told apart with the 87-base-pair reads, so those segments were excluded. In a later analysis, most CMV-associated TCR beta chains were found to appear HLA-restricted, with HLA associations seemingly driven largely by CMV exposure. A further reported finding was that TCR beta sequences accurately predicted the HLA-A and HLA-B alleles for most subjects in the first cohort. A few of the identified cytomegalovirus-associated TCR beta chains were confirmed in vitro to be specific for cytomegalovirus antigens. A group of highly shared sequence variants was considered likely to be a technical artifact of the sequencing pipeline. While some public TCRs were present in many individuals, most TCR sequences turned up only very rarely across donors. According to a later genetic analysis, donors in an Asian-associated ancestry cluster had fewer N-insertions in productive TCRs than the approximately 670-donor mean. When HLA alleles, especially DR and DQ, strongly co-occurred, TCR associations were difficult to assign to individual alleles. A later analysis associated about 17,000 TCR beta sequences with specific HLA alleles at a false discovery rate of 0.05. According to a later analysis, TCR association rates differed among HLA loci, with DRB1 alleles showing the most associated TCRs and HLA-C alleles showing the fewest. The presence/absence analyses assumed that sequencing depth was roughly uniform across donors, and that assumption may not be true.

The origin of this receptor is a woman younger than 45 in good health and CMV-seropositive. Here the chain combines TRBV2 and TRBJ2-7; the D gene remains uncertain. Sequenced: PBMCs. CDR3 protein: CASSVEISSGEQYF. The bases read TGTGCCAGCAGTGTGGAGATCAGTTCTGGTGAGCAGTACTTC. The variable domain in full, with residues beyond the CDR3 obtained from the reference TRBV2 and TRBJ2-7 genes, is EPEVTQTPSHQVTQMGQEVILRCVPISNHLYFYWYRQILGQKVEFLVSFYNNEISEKSEIFDDQFSVERPDGSNFTLKIRSTKLEDSAMYFCASSVEISSGEQYFGPGTRLTVT.